These 12 T cell receptor beta chains were all obtained from the same sample, sequenced in a study of T cell responses to AZD1222 COVID-19 vaccine. Sequenced by immunoSEQ multiplex PCR; TCRdb stores in-frame clones only, minus some. The repertoire consists of about 150,000 clones, with 90% occurring once and the leading ten covering 3% to 3.5%. The material sequenced was peripheral blood, taken 28 days after the second AZD1222 dose. These receptors were collected from an adult who received the AZD1222 COVID-19 vaccine.

In its sample, this clone was seen once. This chain joins TRBV11-2 and TRBJ1-3; D remains unclear. Germline loops: CDR1 SGHAT, CDR2 FQNNGV. V lost 4 bases to trimming and J lost 5 bases, with 18 bases between them. The length of the CDR3 is 16 residues. The CDR3 sequence is CASSSGIKGVRNTIYF. CDR3 coding DNA: TGTGCCAGCAGCTCAGGCATCAAGGGCGTCAGAAACACCATATATTTT.

This chain joins TRBV7-9 and TRBJ2-1; 14 bases match TRBD2. The CDR3 covers 16 residues. Germline CDR1 is SEHNR and CDR2 is FQNEAQ (reference sequence). Trimming removed 4 bases from V and 9 bases from J; junction bases left unmatched: 8. DNA of the CDR3: TGTGCCAGCAGCTCAACCGGGACTAGCGGGAGTGGTGAGCAGTTCTTC. It specifies CASSSTGTSGSGEQFF. The whole variable domain, filled in from reference TRBV7-9 and TRBJ2-1, reads DTGVSQNPRHKITKRGQNVTFRCDPISEHNRLYWYRQTLGQGPEFLTYFQNEAQLEKSRLLSDRFSAERPKGSFSTLEIQRTEQGDSAMYLCASSSTGTSGSGEQFFGPGTRLTVL.

The chain couples TRBV3-1 (or the pseudogene TRBV3-2) to TRBJ1-3; 7 positions agree with TRBD1. The length of the CDR3 is 17 residues. Per the germline V gene, CDR1 is LGHDT and CDR2 is YNNKEL (reference sequence). Trimming cost V 5 bases and J 1 base; bases outside gene matches: 11. CDR3 residues: CASSETGFGWSGNTIYF. The CDR3 DNA follows: TGTGCCAGCAGCGAGACAGGGTTTGGTTGGTCTGGAAACACCATATATTTT.

J is TRBJ1-2 and V is TRBV6-5, with 8 bases matching TRBD1. Trimming removed 5 bases from V and 4 bases from J; junction bases left unmatched: 6. In germline, CDR1 is MNHEY, CDR2 SVGAGI. CDR3 size: 14 residues. CDR3: CASSPGQASYGYTF. In nucleotides, the CDR3 is TGTGCCAGCAGTCCGGGACAGGCGAGCTATGGCTACACCTTC.

This sequence joins TRBV20-1 and TRBJ2-1, with D possibly matching TRBD2 (6 bases). Germline-derived CDR1 and CDR2 are DFQATT and SNEGSKA (reference sequence). The CDR3 is 14 residues long. Trimming removed 3 bases from V and 8 bases from J, with 17 bases in between. The CDR3 DNA reads as TGCAGTGCTAGTGGGGACTTCCGAGGCGATGAGCAGTTCTTC. Translation gives CSASGDFRGDEQFF.

The CDR3 protein is CASRGSGTGGYTF. The CDR3 bases are TGTGCCAGCAGGGGTTCAGGGACAGGTGGCTACACCTTC. The chain employs TRBV3-1 (or the pseudogene TRBV3-2) and TRBJ1-2; 8 bases are a match to TRBD1. V was pared by 6 bases and J by 7 bases, with 7 bases of the junction left unmatched. The CDR3 contains 13 residues. Germline V gene sequence: CDR1 LGHDT, CDR2 YNNKEL (reference sequence).

The chain is built from TRBV10-2 and TRBJ1-1, with D perhaps TRBD1 (6 bases). Trimming removed 2 bases from V and 5 bases from J, with 9 bases in between. Per germline, CDR1 WSHSY and CDR2 SAAADI. This CDR3 has 13 amino acids. CDR3 loop: CASSELTGTEAFF. The CDR3 nucleotides read TGCGCCAGCAGTGAGCTTACAGGGACTGAAGCTTTCTTT.

V and J are TRBV13 and TRBJ2-7; 9 bases line up with TRBD1. This CDR3 spans 15 amino acids. Looked up from germline, CDR1 is PRHDT and CDR2 is FYEKMQ (reference sequence). V gave up 5 bases and J gave up 5 bases; unmatched junction bases: 10. The CDR3 sequence: CASSPRGQGSDEQYF. CDR3 bases: TGTGCCAGCAGCCCACGGGGACAGGGATCCGACGAGCAGTACTTC.

V usage is TRBV11-2 and J usage is TRBJ2-3, with D unresolved. Germline CDR1 SGHAT, CDR2 FQNNGV. V was trimmed by 1 base and J by 0 bases, leaving 5 bases between them. This CDR3 is 14 amino acids long. The CDR3 sequence: CASSLGTSTDTQYF. The CDR3, as DNA: TGTGCCAGCAGCTTAGGTACTAGCACAGATACGCAGTATTTT.

The chain is built from TRBV25-1 and TRBJ2-7; the D gene is possibly TRBD2 (6 bases). Germline-derived CDR1 and CDR2 are MGHDK and SYGVNS. The CDR3 is made up of 16 amino acids. V shed 6 bases and J shed 0 bases, with 18 bases lying between them. CDR3 coding DNA: TGTGCCAGCAGCTCGACCCGGGGGAGCAGCTCCTACGAGCAGTACTTC. Translating gives CASSSTRGSSSYEQYF.

The gene calls are TRBV24-1 and TRBJ1-2; D is ambiguous. Trimming took 2 bases from V and 7 from J, leaving 10 bases between them. Germline V CDR1 and CDR2: KGHDR, SFDVKD. The CDR3 length is 13 residues. CDR3 sequence: CATSDSLGSGYTF. The CDR3 bases are TGTGCCACCAGTGATTCCCTAGGGAGTGGCTACACCTTC.

This chain connects TRBV7-9 to TRBJ1-2, with D possibly being TRBD1 (5 bases). Germline CDR1 is SEHNR and CDR2 is FQNEAQ (reference sequence). This CDR3 comprises 13 residues. V was shortened by 6 bases and J by 4 bases, with 12 bases between the two germline ends. The DNA of the CDR3 is TGTGCCAGCAGGCACCAGGGCTCCTATGGCTACACCTTC. Protein sequence: CASRHQGSYGYTF.